One sample yielded the 20 T cell receptor beta chains listed below, sequenced in a study. The data were produced by immunoSEQ multiplex PCR, yet TCRdb's version contains in-frame clones alone and is incomplete. Seen here are around 50,000 clones, 80% to 95% observed once, and the top ten hold around a tenth. What was sequenced was PBMCs. Receptors originate from a man in his forties or fifties with rheumatoid arthritis.

V usage is TRBV10-3 and J usage is TRBJ1-5, with a tentative D call TRBD1 (5 bases). Germline lookup yields CDR1 ENHRY and CDR2 SYGVKD. This CDR3 spans 13 amino acids. V was clipped by 4 bases and J by 5 bases, with 9 bases between them. This CDR3 is CAISGDSYQPQHF. The CDR3 coding sequence is TGTGCCATCAGTGGAGACAGTTATCAGCCCCAGCATTTT.

CDR3 nucleotides: TGTGCCACCAGCAGATGGACCGATAGCAATCAGCCCCAGCATTTT. Protein: CATSRWTDSNQPQHF. The J gene is TRBJ1-5, the V gene TRBV15, with D uncertain. V lost 2 bases to trimming and J lost 0 bases, with 8 bases between them. Per germline, CDR1 LNHNV and CDR2 YYDKDF (reference sequence). This CDR3 contains 15 residues.

The V and J genes are TRBV19 and TRBJ1-1; D might be TRBD1 (5 bases). Trimming left V 4 bases short and J 0 bases short, with 15 bases between. The germline gives CDR1 LNHDA, CDR2 SQIVND (reference sequence). There are 16 residues in the CDR3. CDR3 sequence reads: CASSTGALYVNTEAFF. The CDR3 nucleotides read TGTGCCAGTAGTACTGGGGCCCTATATGTGAACACTGAAGCTTTCTTT.

The chain has TRBV6-5 and TRBJ1-3, with a weak D call TRBD1 (6 bases). In germline, CDR1 is MNHEY, CDR2 SVGAGI. Deletions cut 0 bases from V and 4 bases from J, with 13 bases between. The CDR3 covers 16 residues. The CDR3 sequence: CASSYSRTGTGNTIYF. In nucleotides, the CDR3 is TGTGCCAGCAGTTACTCAAGAACAGGGACAGGAAACACCATATATTTT.

V usage is TRBV11-2 and J usage is TRBJ2-7; 7 positions match TRBD2. The junction had 5 bases not matched to a gene; V was cut back by 6 bases and J by 0 bases. Germline CDR1 and CDR2: SGHAT and FQNNGV. The CDR3 is 14 amino acids. The CDR3 protein is CASRGQRDSYEQYF. In DNA, the CDR3 is TGTGCCAGCAGGGGTCAGCGGGACTCCTACGAGCAGTACTTC.

The chain has TRBV29-1 and TRBJ1-5; 10 bases are shared with TRBD1. The germline V gene encodes CDR1 SQVTM and CDR2 ANQGSEA. The CDR3 consists of 14 residues. After removal of 4 bases from V and 4 bases from J, the junction contained 4 bases not matched to a gene. CDR3 sequence: CSVGQGAPNQPQHF. The CDR3 DNA follows: TGCAGCGTTGGACAGGGGGCTCCTAATCAGCCCCAGCATTTT.

This sequence joins TRBV2 and TRBJ1-5; D is possibly TRBD1 (6 bases). V was cut by 3 bases and J by 0 bases, with 9 bases left in between. The CDR3 covers 15 residues. Germline V gives CDR1 SNHLY, CDR2 FYNNEI. The CDR3 protein is CASSDAGASNQPQHF. The CDR3 bases are TGTGCCAGCAGTGATGCGGGGGCTAGCAATCAGCCCCAGCATTTT.

The V call is TRBV6-5, the J call TRBJ2-3; 8 bases map to TRBD2. This CDR3 is built from 16 residues. V gave up 2 bases and J gave up 2 bases; unmatched junction bases: 6. Germline values: CDR1 MNHEY, CDR2 SVGAGI. CDR3 nucleotide sequence: TGTGCCAGCAGTTACGCCGGGGGGGGGCCCACAGATACGCAGTATTTT. Protein product: CASSYAGGGPTDTQYF.

The V and J genes are TRBV18 and TRBJ2-7; D gene unclear. The CDR3 contains 15 residues. Germline V gene data show CDR1 as KGHSH and CDR2 as LQKENI. Between the trimmed V and J ends, which lost 3 bases and 0 bases, there was a span of 12 bases. The CDR3 nucleotides read TGTGCCAGCTCACCCTTTGGCGCCTCCTCCTACGAGCAGTACTTC. It translates to CASSPFGASSYEQYF.

The chain joins TRBV6-2 or TRBV6-3 to TRBJ1-5; D ambiguous. This CDR3 has 15 amino acids. Germline-derived CDR1 and CDR2 are MNHEY and SVGEGT. V was trimmed by 2 bases and J by 4 bases, leaving 12 bases between them. CDR3 amino acids: CASSYRRGRNQPQHF. CDR3 sequence (DNA): TGTGCCAGCAGTTACCGTCGGGGAAGAAATCAGCCCCAGCATTTT.

The chain is built from TRBV18 and TRBJ2-1, with D possibly matching TRBD2 (6 bases). The V and J ends lost 3 bases and 2 bases respectively, with 14 bases between them. Per germline, CDR1 KGHSH and CDR2 LQKENI. The CDR3 is made up of 16 amino acids. CDR3 residues: CASSPRGSGAYNEQFF. CDR3 coding DNA: TGTGCCAGCTCACCTAGGGGTAGCGGCGCCTACAATGAGCAGTTCTTC. The full variable domain, completed using reference TRBV18 and TRBJ2-1, is NAGVMQNPRHLVRRRGQEARLRCSPMKGHSHVYWYRQLPEEGLKFMVYLQKENIIDESGMPKERFSAEFPKEGPSILRIQQVVRGDSAAYFCASSPRGSGAYNEQFFGPGTRLTVL.

The chain couples TRBV7-8 to TRBJ1-1; 7 nucleotides align to TRBD1. Germline V gene lookup returns CDR1 SGHVS and CDR2 FQNEAQ. V was pared by 5 bases and J by 0 bases, with 6 bases of the junction left unmatched. This CDR3 has 15 residues. The chain's CDR3 is CASSQQTGMNTEAFF. As DNA, the CDR3 is TGTGCCAGCAGCCAACAGACAGGGATGAACACTGAAGCTTTCTTT.

The V and J genes are TRBV3-1 (or the pseudogene TRBV3-2) and TRBJ1-3, with a weak D call TRBD1 (6 bases). The germline V gene has CDR1 LGHDT and CDR2 YNNKEL (reference sequence). With 6 bases removed from V and 4 bases from J, the gap between germline ends came to 13 bases. The CDR3 contains 14 residues. CDR3 in DNA: TGTGCCAGCAGACGATGGGACACGGGAAACACCATATATTTT. This gives the protein CASRRWDTGNTIYF.

The rearrangement joins TRBV11-2 to TRBJ1-1, with D possibly matching TRBD1 (5 bases). Trimming cost V 1 base and J 3 bases, with 9 bases left between them. The CDR3 runs 14 residues. The germline V gene encodes CDR1 SGHAT and CDR2 FQNNGV. Written as DNA, the CDR3 is TGTGCCAGCAGCTTAGCCGGGGGTGACACTGAAGCTTTCTTT. Translation: CASSLAGGDTEAFF.

The chain uses TRBV9 and TRBJ2-1; D is uncertain. The V end lost 4 bases, the J end lost 2 bases, and 13 bases lay between the germline ends. CDR3 size: 15 residues. Germline CDR1 and CDR2: SGDLS and YYNGEE. This chain's CDR3 is CASSPPGVAYNEQFF. The CDR3, as DNA: TGTGCCAGCAGCCCCCCAGGCGTAGCCTACAATGAGCAGTTCTTC.

This clone was found once. The V and J genes are TRBV6-6 and TRBJ2-3; D may be TRBD2 (5 bases). V was cut by 0 bases and J by 4 bases, with 5 bases left in between. CDR1 MNHNY and CDR2 SVGAGI come from the germline V gene (reference sequence). This CDR3 contains 13 residues. The CDR3 nucleotides read TGTGCCAGCAGTTACTCCGGGGCAGATACGCAGTATTTT. Its translation is CASSYSGADTQYF.

The J gene is TRBJ2-7, the V gene TRBV15; unclear D gene. The CDR3 covers 14 residues. Trimming removed 4 bases at V and 2 bases at J, with 12 bases between. In germline, CDR1 is LNHNV, CDR2 YYDKDF (reference sequence). The CDR3 bases are TGTGCCACCAGCATCGGAGACATCCCCTACGAGCAGTACTTC. Translating gives CATSIGDIPYEQYF.

The rearrangement joins TRBV15 to TRBJ2-7; tentative D call: TRBD1 (6 bases). Looked up from germline, CDR1 is LNHNV and CDR2 is YYDKDF (reference sequence). The CDR3 spans 15 residues. Trimming shortened V by 0 bases and J by 3 bases, and 12 bases separated the two germline ends. The CDR3, as DNA: TGTGCCACCAGCAGAGATCAAGACAGGTTCTACGAGCAGTACTTC. Translating gives CATSRDQDRFYEQYF. Variable domain in full (rest from reference TRBV15 and TRBJ2-7): DAMVIQNPRYQVTQFGKPVTLSCSQTLNHNVMYWYQQKSSQAPKLLFHYYDKDFNNEADTPDNFQSRRPNTSFCFLDIRSPGLGDTAMYLCATSRDQDRFYEQYFGPGTRLTVT.

The J gene is TRBJ2-3, the V gene TRBV29-1; TRBD2 is a possible D gene (5 bases). Germline lookup yields CDR1 SQVTM and CDR2 ANQGSEA. V gave up 7 bases and J gave up 5 bases, with 19 bases separating them. The CDR3 has 14 residues. In DNA form, the CDR3 reads TGCAGCGGCCGTCGGGAAGGGTCGGTAGATACGCAGTATTTT. Protein product: CSGRREGSVDTQYF.

CDR3 residues: CASSPTGNSYNEQFF. DNA for the CDR3: TGTGCCAGCTCACCGACAGGAAATTCCTACAATGAGCAGTTCTTC. This chain links TRBV18 with TRBJ2-1; D may be TRBD1 (6 bases). The length of the CDR3 is 15 residues. Germline values: CDR1 KGHSH, CDR2 LQKENI. Trimming shortened V by 3 bases and J by 1 base, and 10 bases separated the two germline ends. Combining the CDR3 with reference TRBV18 and TRBJ2-1 gives the whole variable domain NAGVMQNPRHLVRRRGQEARLRCSPMKGHSHVYWYRQLPEEGLKFMVYLQKENIIDESGMPKERFSAEFPKEGPSILRIQQVVRGDSAAYFCASSPTGNSYNEQFFGPGTRLTVL.